Listed below are T cell receptor beta chains from one sample, sequenced in a study of T cell repertoires in cytomegalovirus infection. TCRdb recomputed calls from the reads with MiXCR, one row per CDR3 protein. The sample carries just under 550,000 distinct CDR3 sequences, around 27% recorded once. Specimen: PBMCs. Source of these receptors: a human donor in good health (CMV status not recorded). Some clones in this sample may be carry-over from other donors' samples. Both conserved end residues are part of each CDR3. A D gene is named only where the DNA matches it firmly. Clone size, where shown, is once, few, many, or a class for clones that have expanded.

j_call d_call clone_size v_call cdr3_nt cdr3_aa
TRBJ1-1 . many TRBV7-2 TGTGCCAGCAGCTTCCCACGGCCCATGAACACTGAAGCTTTCTTT CASSFPRPMNTEAFF
TRBJ1-4 TRBD1 . TRBV19 TGTGCCAGCGGACAGGGGGCTACTGCAACTAATGAAAAACTGTTTTTT CASGQGATATNEKLFF
TRBJ2-6 . . TRBV7-9 TGTGCCAGCAGCCCCCGTTTGGGCACTGGGGCCAACGTCCTGACTTTC CASSPRLGTGANVLTF
TRBJ2-1 . . TRBV6-5 TGTGCCAGCAGGGGCCAGACGGTCGAATGGGGCAATGAGCAGTTCTTC CASRGQTVEWGNEQFF
TRBJ1-2 . few TRBV12-3/TRBV12-4 TGTGCCAGCAGTAGTGCCGGGGCGAGAGGGAGCTATGGCTACACCTTC CASSSAGARGSYGYTF
TRBJ2-2 . . TRBV5-6 TGTGCCAGCAAATCGGGAGAACGAGCCACCGGGGAGCTGTTTTTT CASKSGERATGELFF
TRBJ1-5 TRBD1 . TRBV5-6 TGTGCCAGCAGCTTGGGACAGGGAACGAATCAGCCCCAGCATTTT CASSLGQGTNQPQHF
TRBJ1-1 . . TRBV6-1 TGTGCCAGCAGTGAAAGGACAGAAATGAACACTGAAGCTTTCTTT CASSERTEMNTEAFF
TRBJ2-7 . few TRBV2 TGTGCCAGCAGTGGTCGACAGGCGTCCTACGAGCAGTACTTC CASSGRQASYEQYF
TRBJ2-1 TRBD2 few TRBV11-2 TGTGCCAGCAGCCTGTTCCTAAGAGGCGGGAGGGGCAATGAGCAGTTCTTC CASSLFLRGGRGNEQFF
TRBJ2-1 TRBD2 many TRBV12-3/TRBV12-4 TGTGCCAGCAGCTTAAGCGGGAGTTCCTACAATGAGCAGTTCTTC CASSLSGSSYNEQFF
TRBJ1-2 . once TRBV19 TGTGCCAGTAGTCTTGCCGGCCCTTCTAACTATGGCTACACCTTC CASSLAGPSNYGYTF
TRBJ2-3 TRBD1 . TRBV15 TGTGCCACCAGCAGAGATCTAGGGACAGGGGGCACAGATACGCAGTATTTT CATSRDLGTGGTDTQYF
TRBJ2-1 . . TRBV6-2/TRBV6-3 TGTGCCAGCAGTTACCAGGCAGGGGAGGTCGATGAGCAGTTCTTC CASSYQAGEVDEQFF
TRBJ2-1 . . TRBV5-1 TGCGCCAGCAGCGGGGGGCTAGCGACGACCTACAATGAGCAGTTCTTC CASSGGLATTYNEQFF
TRBJ2-3 . . TRBV4-1 TGCGCCAGCAGCCAAGAGCAATCGGGGGCATCACTGTCTGATACGCAGTATTTT CASSQEQSGASLSDTQYF
TRBJ1-5 TRBD1 . TRBV27 TGTGCCAGCAGTTTACGGGACAGTAGCAATCAGCCCCAGCATTTT CASSLRDSSNQPQHF
TRBJ2-7 . . TRBV29-1 TGCAGCGTTGAAGGGCCAACTAGCTCCTACGAGCAGTACTTC CSVEGPTSSYEQYF
TRBJ1-6 TRBD1 few TRBV25-1 TGTGCCAGCAGTGATTACAGGGGATATAATTCACCCCTCCACTTT CASSDYRGYNSPLHF
TRBJ2-1 . . TRBV24-1 TGTGCCACCAGTGTCGACAGCTATGAGCAGTTCTTC CATSVDSYEQFF
TRBJ2-1 . few TRBV10-2 TGCGCCAGCAGTGAGCTTCAGGGTGGTGAGCAGTTCTTC CASSELQGGEQFF
TRBJ1-1 . few TRBV4-2 TGTGCCAGCAGCCAAGATACGGATGCTTTCTTT CASSQDTDAFF
TRBJ1-1 . . TRBV11-2 TGTGCCAGCAGCTTAGTGGTAGGGAGAATAACTGAAGCTTTCTTT CASSLVVGRITEAFF
TRBJ2-5 . many TRBV7-8 TGTGCCAGCAGCTTTCGCCCGAGGGAGACCCAGTACTTC CASSFRPRETQYF
TRBJ1-6 TRBD1 few TRBV4-1 TGCGCCAGCAGCCGTTACCGGGACAGCAATAATTCACCCCTCCACTTT CASSRYRDSNNSPLHF
TRBJ2-6 . few TRBV7-2 TGTGCCAGCAGCTTAAGTTGGGACTTTGGGGCCAACGTCCTGACTTTC CASSLSWDFGANVLTF
TRBJ2-5 . . TRBV6-6 TGTGCCAGCAGAACAGTCCGGCTGACGGAGGAGACCCAGTACTTC CASRTVRLTEETQYF
TRBJ1-4 . few TRBV30 TGTGCCTGGAGTGCGGGGTTAGGGAGTGAAAAACTGTTTTTT CAWSAGLGSEKLFF
TRBJ1-3 . many TRBV7-2 TGTGCCAGCAGCAGGGGTAACTCTGGAAACACCATATATTTT CASSRGNSGNTIYF
TRBJ1-1 . . TRBV7-2 TGTGCCAGCAGCTTAGCAAGGGTAAGGGAAGCTTTCTTT CASSLARVREAFF
TRBJ1-2 TRBD1 . TRBV11-2 TGTGCCAGCAGCCCCCGTTCCGGGACAGGGAACTATGGCTACACCTTC CASSPRSGTGNYGYTF
TRBJ1-2 TRBD1 . TRBV19 TGTGCCAGTAGGGGGACAGGGGGTATCGGCTATGGCTACACCTTC CASRGTGGIGYGYTF
TRBJ2-5 TRBD2 . TRBV5-1 TGCGCCAGCAAGCGCGGGACTAGCTTTCAAGAGACCCAGTACTTC CASKRGTSFQETQYF
TRBJ2-5 . . TRBV7-7 TGTGCTAGCAGCTTAGAGAGGGGTGAGGCCCAGTACTTC CASSLERGEAQYF
TRBJ1-2 TRBD1 many TRBV7-2 TGTGCCAGCAGCCCACAGGGGGCTAACTATGGCTACACCTTC CASSPQGANYGYTF
TRBJ2-5 TRBD2 . TRBV11-2 TGTGCCAGCAGCTTAGAAGCGGGAGGGCCGAGGAGGGAGACCCAGTACTTC CASSLEAGGPRRETQYF
TRBJ1-1 . many TRBV6-1 TGTGCCAGCCTCCAGGGCATTGTCCCTGAAGCTTTCTTT CASLQGIVPEAFF
TRBJ2-3 . few TRBV6-6 TGTGCCAGCAGTTACTCGAGTGCACCAAGCACAGATACGCAGTATTTT CASSYSSAPSTDTQYF
TRBJ2-7 . few TRBV5-5 TGTGCCAGCAGCTTGCTCCCGGGTTGGTACGAGCAGTACTTC CASSLLPGWYEQYF
TRBJ2-7 TRBD2 . TRBV20-1 TGCAGTGCTAATAGCGGGAGAGTCTACGAGCAGTACTTC CSANSGRVYEQYF
TRBJ2-3 . many TRBV7-2 TGTGCCAGCAGCTCCTATAGTTGGGATACGCAGTATTTT CASSSYSWDTQYF
TRBJ2-7 TRBD2 few TRBV15 TGTGCCACCAGCAGAGATGATGGTAGCGGGAGGGACGAGCAGTACTTC CATSRDDGSGRDEQYF
TRBJ2-5 TRBD1 many TRBV12-3/TRBV12-4 TGTGCCAGCAGCTTCACAGGGGAAGAGACCCAGTACTTC CASSFTGEETQYF
TRBJ2-3 TRBD1 few TRBV5-4 TGTGCCAGCAGCTACACAGGGGCGGATACGCAGTATTTT CASSYTGADTQYF
TRBJ2-1 . . TRBV19 TGTGCCAGCCTAGGAACACGCGACCGGTTGAATGAGCAGTTCTTC CASLGTRDRLNEQFF
TRBJ2-5 TRBD2 . TRBV12-3/TRBV12-4 TGTGCCAGCAGTTCGACTAGCGGGAGGGGGAAAGAGACCCAGTACTTC CASSSTSGRGKETQYF